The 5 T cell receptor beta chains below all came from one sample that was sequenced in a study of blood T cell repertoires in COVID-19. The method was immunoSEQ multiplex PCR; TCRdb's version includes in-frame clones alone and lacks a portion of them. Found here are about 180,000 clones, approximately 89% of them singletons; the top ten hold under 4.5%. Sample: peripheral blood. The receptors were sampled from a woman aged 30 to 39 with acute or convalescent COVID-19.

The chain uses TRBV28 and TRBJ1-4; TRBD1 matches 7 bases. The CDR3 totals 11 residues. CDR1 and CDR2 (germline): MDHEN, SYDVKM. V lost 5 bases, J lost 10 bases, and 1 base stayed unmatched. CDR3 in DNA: TGTGCCAGCAGTACAGGGGTAAAACTGTTTTTT. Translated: CASSTGVKLFF.

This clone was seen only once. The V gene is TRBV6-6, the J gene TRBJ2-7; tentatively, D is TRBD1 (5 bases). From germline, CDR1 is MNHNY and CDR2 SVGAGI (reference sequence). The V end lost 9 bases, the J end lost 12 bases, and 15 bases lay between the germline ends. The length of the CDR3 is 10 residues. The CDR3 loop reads CARPGIRSYF. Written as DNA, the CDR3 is TGTGCCAGACCAGGGATAAGGTCGTACTTC.

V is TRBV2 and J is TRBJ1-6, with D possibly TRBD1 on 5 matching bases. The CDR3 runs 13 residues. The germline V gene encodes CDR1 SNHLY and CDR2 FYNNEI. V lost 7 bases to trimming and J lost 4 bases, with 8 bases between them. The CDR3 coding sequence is TGTGCCAGCACGGACAATTATAATTCACCCCTCCACTTT. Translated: CASTDNYNSPLHF.

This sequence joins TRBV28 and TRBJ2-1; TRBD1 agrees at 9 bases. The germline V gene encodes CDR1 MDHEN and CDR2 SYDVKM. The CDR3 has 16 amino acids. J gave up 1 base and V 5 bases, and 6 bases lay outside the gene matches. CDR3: CASSPGTGRSYNEQFF. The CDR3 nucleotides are TGTGCCAGCAGTCCCGGGACAGGGAGATCCTACAATGAGCAGTTCTTC.

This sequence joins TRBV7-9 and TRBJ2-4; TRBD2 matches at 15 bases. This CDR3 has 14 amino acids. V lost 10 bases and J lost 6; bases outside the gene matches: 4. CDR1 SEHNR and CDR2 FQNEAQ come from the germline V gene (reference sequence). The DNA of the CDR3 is TGTGCCACCAAGGGACTAGCGGGGGGAAACATTCAGTACTTC. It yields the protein CATKGLAGGNIQYF.